This TCR beta chain was recovered during a study of T cells in Graves' hyperthyroidism and ophthalmopathy. Amplification of TCR beta CDR3 regions was performed using RNA transcripts as template. An initial round of RT-PCR targeting the TCR CDR3 relied on the HTBI primer set. TCRdb passed the multiplex PCR reads through MiXCR, listing each CDR3 protein once. This table has about 600,000 distinct CDR3 sequences, 13% to 15% appearing once. The study included ophthalmopathy patients with Clinical Activity Score at least 3, NOSPECS grade at least 4 and duration under 3 months. Used for diagnoses were clinical symptoms, serum thyroxine and TRAb, thyroid ultrasound and orbital computed tomography. The CDR3 totals 17 residues. V gave up 4 bases and J gave up 0 bases; unmatched junction bases: 6. Germline CDR1 MNHEY, CDR2 SVGEGT. Whole-study findings and limits: Researchers found most expanded thyroid clonotypes above 0.001 in blood as well.

Remarks on this clonotype: What it binds is unknown.

Input material: blood. The source of this sequence is a woman aged 45-60 years with Graves' ophthalmopathy. The rearrangement joins TRBV6-2 or TRBV6-3 to TRBJ1-5; 10 nucleotides match TRBD1. CDR3 coding DNA: TGTGCCAGCAGTTCTGGACAGGGGGGTTATAGCAATCAGCCCCAGCATTTT. It specifies CASSSGQGGYSNQPQHF.